Listed below are T cell receptor beta chains from one sample, sequenced in a study of identical twins. Each CDR3 protein is one row after TCRdb ran MiXCR on the 5' RACE reads. Found here are nearly 650,000 distinct CDR3 sequences, under 8.5% of them singletons; the top ten hold 1.5% to 2%. A further study also used this sample, focusing on yellow fever vaccine responses in identical twins.

Input material: PBMCs. The receptors shown here come from a woman between 18 and 29 years old in good health. CDR3s include the opening cysteine and the closing phenylalanine or tryptophan. The D gene is left open where the match is weak. The listing skips clone size in some rows; elsewhere it reads once, few, many or a size class.

CDR3,DNA,V,size,J,D
CASASATYEQYF,TGTGCCAGCGCATCTGCCACATACGAGCAGTACTTC,TRBV27,few,TRBJ2-7,NA
CASNFPGQLNTEAFF,TGTGCCAGCAATTTCCCGGGACAATTGAACACTGAAGCTTTCTTT,TRBV28,NA,TRBJ1-1,NA
CASREGEYDTGELFF,TGCGCCAGCAGAGAGGGGGAGTACGACACCGGGGAGCTGTTTTTT,TRBV4-1,few,TRBJ2-2,NA
CSARPGQETQYF,TGCAGTGCCCGACCCGGGCAAGAGACCCAGTACTTC,TRBV20-1,many,TRBJ2-5,NA
CSARDTYEQYF,TGCAGTGCCCGGGACACCTACGAGCAGTACTTC,TRBV20-1,few,TRBJ2-7,NA
CASGDNNQPQHF,TGTGCCAGCGGTGACAACAATCAGCCCCAGCATTTT,TRBV12-3/TRBV12-4,NA,TRBJ1-5,NA
CAGSSGVGYTF,TGTGCCGGCAGTTCAGGGGTTGGCTACACCTTC,TRBV7-9,NA,TRBJ1-2,NA
CASSFSSPGHEQFF,TGCGCCAGCAGCTTTAGTTCGCCAGGGCATGAGCAGTTCTTC,TRBV5-1,many,TRBJ2-1,NA
CASRPTENEKLFF,TGTGCCAGCAGACCGACAGAGAATGAAAAACTGTTTTTT,TRBV6-2/TRBV6-3,many,TRBJ1-4,NA
CASTTMPGGVFSHGELFF,TGTGCCAGCACCACCATGCCTGGGGGGGTATTCTCACACGGGGAGCTGTTTTTT,TRBV5-5,NA,TRBJ2-2,TRBD2
CASSPGQGVRGYTF,TGCGCCAGCAGCCCCGGACAGGGTGTAAGGGGCTACACCTTC,TRBV5-1,NA,TRBJ1-2,TRBD1
CSVEVGYEQYF,TGCAGCGTTGAAGTAGGCTACGAGCAGTACTTC,TRBV29-1,many,TRBJ2-7,NA
CASKGQPTTDTQYF,TGCGCCAGCAAGGGGCAACCGACCACAGATACGCAGTATTTT,TRBV4-1,many,TRBJ2-3,NA
CASSLLGSARTDTQYF,TGTGCCAGCAGCTTGCTCGGGAGCGCACGCACAGATACGCAGTATTTT,TRBV7-3,NA,TRBJ2-3,NA
CASSFAGGQGFQTQYF,TGCGCCAGCAGCTTCGCAGGGGGACAGGGGTTTCAGACCCAGTACTTC,TRBV5-1,few,TRBJ2-5,TRBD1
CATTPGTGIGARETQYF,TGTGCCACCACCCCCGGGACAGGGATCGGGGCCAGGGAGACCCAGTACTTC,TRBV12-3/TRBV12-4,few,TRBJ2-5,TRBD1
CASSVGGAINEQFF,TGTGCCAGCAGCGTCGGGGGGGCTATCAATGAGCAGTTCTTC,TRBV9,few,TRBJ2-1,TRBD2
CASSSGLAGGEQYF,TGTGCCAGCAGCTCCGGTCTAGCGGGAGGCGAGCAGTACTTC,TRBV5-5,many,TRBJ2-7,TRBD2
CASSWSTSGGQAGELFF,TGCGCCAGCAGCTGGTCGACTAGCGGGGGCCAGGCCGGGGAGCTGTTTTTT,TRBV5-1,few,TRBJ2-2,TRBD2
CASSHHQVADTQYF,TGTGCCAGCAGCCACCACCAAGTAGCAGATACGCAGTATTTT,TRBV4-2,NA,TRBJ2-3,NA
CASSLFGTANTGELFF,TGTGCCAGCAGTTTATTTGGCACAGCGAACACCGGGGAGCTGTTTTTT,TRBV28,few,TRBJ2-2,NA
CASSRTRGTEGEKLFF,TGTGCCAGCAGCCGGACACGGGGCACCGAGGGTGAAAAACTGTTTTTT,TRBV5-6,NA,TRBJ1-4,NA
CASSSGPPGLAGSGDTGELFF,TGTGCCAGCAGTTCTGGGCCCCCGGGACTAGCGGGATCAGGGGACACCGGGGAGCTGTTTTTT,TRBV27,few,TRBJ2-2,TRBD2
CATSDLGREQHF,TGTGCCACCAGTGATTTGGGGCGAGAACAGCATTTT,TRBV24-1,many,TRBJ1-5,NA
CASSAGTSNEQFF,TGTGCCAGCAGCGCCGGGACTTCGAATGAGCAGTTCTTC,TRBV7-3,few,TRBJ2-1,NA
CASSLAPGLAIYEQYF,TGCGCCAGCAGCTTGGCCCCCGGACTAGCGATCTACGAGCAGTACTTC,TRBV5-1,few,TRBJ2-7,TRBD2
CASSFSSRGLAIHNEQFF,TGTGCCAGCAGTTTTAGTAGTAGAGGACTAGCGATCCACAATGAGCAGTTCTTC,TRBV12-3/TRBV12-4,NA,TRBJ2-1,TRBD2